These T cell receptor beta chains were read from a single sample in a study of response to subunit inactivated influenza vaccine. MiXCR, applied by TCRdb to the RT-PCR reads, yields one record per CDR3 protein. The sample has hundreds of thousands of distinct CDR3 sequences, 9.5% to 15% seen once. The sample consisted of non-naive T cells sorted from PBMCs, taken roughly 15 days before vaccination. These TCRs come from a man aged 50 to 59 who received an inactivated influenza vaccine. Both conserved end residues are part of each CDR3. D genes are given only for firm matches. Some rows have no size entry. The others give once, few or many, or a class for an expanded clone.

>13|TRBJ1-3|-|TRBV5-1|-
CASSLEGRNTIYF
TGCGCCAGCAGCTTGGAGGGAAGAAACACCATATATTTT
>15|TRBJ1-2|-|TRBV5-6|-
CASSQNGGIGYGYTF
TGTGCCAGCAGCCAGAACGGAGGTATAGGCTATGGCTACACCTTC
>14|TRBJ2-3|TRBD1|TRBV12-3/TRBV12-4|-
CASSRDSPTDTQYF
TGTGCCAGCAGCCGGGACAGTCCCACAGATACGCAGTATTTT
>14|TRBJ2-1|TRBD1|TRBV3-1|few
CASSQGDRVNEQFF
TGTGCCAGCAGCCAAGGGGACAGGGTCAATGAGCAGTTCTTC
>14|TRBJ2-1|TRBD1|TRBV10-3|-
CAISPGTGRNEQFF
TGTGCCATCAGCCCCGGGACAGGGCGGAATGAGCAGTTCTTC
>15|TRBJ2-1|-|TRBV28|few
CASSFLSPQENEQFF
TGTGCCAGCAGTTTTCTTTCCCCTCAAGAAAATGAGCAGTTCTTC
>11|TRBJ2-1|TRBD2|TRBV25-1|few
CASSGIHEQFF
TGTGCCAGTAGCGGGATTCATGAGCAGTTCTTC
>16|TRBJ1-6|TRBD1|TRBV6-5|few
CASSYMTGTGTSPLHF
TGTGCCAGCAGTTACATGACCGGGACAGGGACTTCACCCCTCCACTTT
>17|TRBJ2-3|TRBD2|TRBV4-3|-
CASSQLQIAGHTDTQYF
TGCGCCAGCAGCCAACTCCAAATAGCGGGACACACAGATACGCAGTATTTT
>15|TRBJ2-7|-|TRBV12-3/TRBV12-4|many
CASSLAFGPRSEQYF
TGTGCCAGCAGCCTCGCTTTTGGTCCACGGAGCGAGCAGTACTTC
>15|TRBJ2-7|TRBD1|TRBV28|many
CASSPTGKVLYEQYF
TGTGCCAGCAGCCCGACAGGGAAAGTTCTCTACGAGCAGTACTTC
>14|TRBJ2-7|TRBD2|TRBV9|-
CASSKGRGDHEQYF
TGTGCCAGCAGTAAGGGACGGGGGGACCACGAGCAGTACTTC
>13|TRBJ2-1|-|TRBV4-3|-
CASSLRRADEQFF
TGCGCCAGCAGCTTACGCCGGGCCGATGAGCAGTTCTTC
>12|TRBJ2-3|-|TRBV29-1|-
CSIRTSTDTQYF
TGCAGCATACGTACTAGCACAGATACGCAGTATTTT
>15|TRBJ2-7|-|TRBV29-1|few
CSVVFGLSSSYEQYF
TGCAGCGTTGTGTTCGGCCTCTCAAGCTCCTACGAGCAGTACTTC
>15|TRBJ1-6|-|TRBV7-2|few
CASSRYRAPNSPLHF
TGTGCCAGCAGCCGCTACAGGGCCCCTAATTCACCCCTCCACTTT
>14|TRBJ1-6|TRBD1|TRBV14|few
CASSRGQKGSPLHF
TGTGCCAGCAGCCGGGGACAGAAAGGTTCACCCCTCCACTTT
>15|TRBJ2-1|-|TRBV28|-
CASSDGRDSYNEQFF
TGTGCCAGCAGTGACGGACGGGACTCCTACAATGAGCAGTTCTTC
>14|TRBJ1-5|-|TRBV10-3|once
CAISDVDNYQPQHF
TGTGCCATCAGTGATGTCGACAATTATCAGCCCCAGCATTTT
>15|TRBJ2-2|-|TRBV11-3|-
CASSLGGADTGELFF
TGTGCCAGCAGCTTAGGGGGTGCGGACACCGGGGAGCTGTTTTTT
>14|TRBJ2-1|TRBD2|TRBV29-1|few
CSALRVAGYNEQFF
TGCAGCGCCCTCCGGGTAGCGGGATACAATGAGCAGTTCTTC
>11|TRBJ2-3|-|TRBV11-2|few
CASRADNTQYF
TGTGCCAGCAGAGCAGATAATACGCAGTATTTT
>13|TRBJ2-5|-|TRBV5-1|many
CASSWTVQETQYF
TGCGCCAGCAGCTGGACGGTTCAAGAGACCCAGTACTTC
>13|TRBJ2-7|-|TRBV20-1|-
CSARIASSYEQYF
TGCAGTGCTAGGATAGCGAGCTCCTACGAGCAGTACTTC
>14|TRBJ1-1|-|TRBV14|few
CASSLSRMNTEAFF
TGTGCCAGCAGCCTAAGCAGAATGAACACTGAAGCTTTCTTT
>15|TRBJ2-1|TRBD2|TRBV11-3|-
CASSLGRGGTNEQFF
TGTGCCAGCAGCTTAGGGCGGGGGGGGACCAATGAGCAGTTCTTC
>15|TRBJ2-5|-|TRBV5-1|-
CASSFGTVKQETQYF
TGCGCCAGCAGCTTCGGGACGGTGAAACAAGAGACCCAGTACTTC
>14|TRBJ2-4|TRBD2|TRBV12-3/TRBV12-4|many
CASSPASGGNIQYF
TGTGCCAGCAGCCCCGCTAGCGGGGGGAACATTCAGTACTTC
>15|TRBJ1-6|-|TRBV14|-
CASSPTWGGNSPLHF
TGTGCCAGCAGTCCCACTTGGGGGGGTAATTCACCCCTCCACTTT
>14|TRBJ2-3|-|TRBV5-1|few
CASSRGQDTDTQYF
TGCGCCAGCAGCAGGGGACAAGACACAGATACGCAGTATTTT
>12|TRBJ2-7|-|TRBV7-2|few
CASSLATYEQYF
TGTGCCAGCAGCTTAGCCACCTACGAGCAGTACTTC
>16|TRBJ2-1|TRBD2|TRBV20-1|many
CSARQLAGGPKSEQFF
TGCAGTGCTAGACAACTAGCGGGAGGCCCAAAGAGTGAGCAGTTCTTC
>16|TRBJ2-3|-|TRBV9|few
CASTPRGLGSTDTQYF
TGTGCCAGCACCCCACGGGGCCTAGGCTCCACAGATACGCAGTATTTT
>13|TRBJ2-2|-|TRBV7-9|many
CASSSRQAGELFF
TGTGCCAGCAGCAGCCGACAGGCAGGGGAGCTGTTTTTT
>15|TRBJ2-5|-|TRBV9|few
CASFPDREYQETQYF
TGTGCCAGCTTTCCCGACAGAGAGTACCAAGAGACCCAGTACTTC
>16|TRBJ2-3|-|TRBV5-4|-
CASSSLILLGTDTQYF
TGTGCCAGCAGCTCCCTCATTTTACTAGGCACAGATACGCAGTATTTT
>15|TRBJ1-2|-|TRBV6-1|few
CASSPPGWRGYGYTF
TGTGCCAGCAGTCCCCCTGGGTGGAGAGGCTATGGCTACACCTTC
>11|TRBJ2-7|-|TRBV12-3/TRBV12-4|few
CASSLFREQYF
TGTGCCAGCAGTTTGTTCCGGGAGCAGTACTTC
>16|TRBJ2-7|TRBD2|TRBV10-2|few
CASSRDGTSSSYEQYF
TGCGCCAGCAGTCGAGATGGGACTAGCTCCTCCTACGAGCAGTACTTC
>16|TRBJ2-1|TRBD2|TRBV5-1|-
CASSPILAGGPNEQFF
TGCGCCAGCAGCCCTATACTAGCGGGAGGGCCGAATGAGCAGTTCTTC
>17|TRBJ2-7|-|TRBV7-6|many
CASSLGGDRRSSYEQYF
TGTGCCAGCAGCTTAGGGGGGGACAGAAGGAGCTCCTACGAGCAGTACTTC
>14|TRBJ2-7|-|TRBV28|few
CASWGRGGFYEQYF
TGTGCCAGCTGGGGCAGGGGGGGATTCTACGAGCAGTACTTC
>14|TRBJ2-3|TRBD2|TRBV7-2|few
CASSLGLSTDTQYF
TGTGCCAGCAGCTTGGGACTAAGCACAGATACGCAGTATTTT
>14|TRBJ1-4|TRBD1|TRBV7-9|many
CASSLGTGEEKLFF
TGTGCCAGCAGCTTAGGCACAGGGGAAGAAAAACTGTTTTTT
>15|TRBJ1-2|TRBD1|TRBV20-1|-
CSASNPWDRDYGYTF
TGCAGTGCTAGTAACCCCTGGGACAGAGACTATGGCTACACCTTC
>15|TRBJ2-7|TRBD1|TRBV12-3/TRBV12-4|-
CASSLAWTGGGGQYF
TGTGCCAGCAGTTTGGCCTGGACAGGGGGTGGCGGGCAGTACTTC
>15|TRBJ1-6|-|TRBV6-2/TRBV6-3|-
CASSISFRPDSPLHF
TGTGCCAGCAGTATATCCTTTAGACCCGATTCACCCCTCCACTTT
>14|TRBJ1-6|-|TRBV7-2|few
CASSFSQANSPLHF
TGTGCCAGCAGCTTTAGTCAGGCGAATTCACCCCTCCACTTT